These T cell receptor beta chains were read from a single sample in a study of cytomegalovirus exposure and HLA in healthy donors. Method: immunoSEQ multiplex PCR; TCRdb's copy keeps in-frame clones and lacks some. The table has roughly 160,000 clones, about 71% seen once. The sequencing sample was made of PBMCs. These receptors were taken from a woman in her twenties or thirties in good health and CMV-seronegative. The CDR3 runs from the conserved cysteine through the conserved F or W. The D gene is left open where the match is weak. Not every row has a clone size; where given, it reads once, few, many or a size class.

j_call clone_size d_call cdr3_length v_call cdr3_aa cdr3_nt
TRBJ2-1 - - 14 TRBV19 CASSIVSMVNEQFF TGTGCCAGTAGTATAGTTAGCATGGTAAATGAGCAGTTCTTC
TRBJ2-1 - - 14 TRBV29-1 CSVGGGGVRNEQFF TGCAGCGTTGGGGGAGGAGGGGTTCGGAATGAGCAGTTCTTC
TRBJ2-3 once - 14 TRBV10-3 CAISGGPAADTQYF TGTGCCATCAGTGGGGGCCCTGCGGCAGATACGCAGTATTTT
TRBJ2-3 - - 16 TRBV7-6 CASSLGLQTSTDTQYF TGTGCCAGCAGCTTAGGACTGCAGACCTCCACAGATACGCAGTATTTT
TRBJ2-5 few TRBD2 14 TRBV6-5 CASRLAGAQETQYF TGTGCCAGCAGACTAGCGGGAGCTCAAGAGACCCAGTACTTC
TRBJ1-2 - - 13 TRBV6-5 CASKGAPNYGYTF TGTGCCAGCAAAGGGGCGCCTAACTATGGCTACACCTTC
TRBJ1-1 - - 11 TRBV7-9 CASTLRAEAFF TGTGCCAGCACCCTACGAGCTGAAGCTTTCTTT
TRBJ2-7 - - 12 TRBV19 CASSIAGYEQYF TGTGCCAGTAGTATCGCCGGGTACGAGCAGTACTTC
TRBJ2-2 - - 15 TRBV11-3 CASSLGSDPNGELFF TGTGCCAGCAGCTTAGGTTCAGATCCGAACGGGGAGCTGTTTTTT
TRBJ2-7 - TRBD2 15 TRBV7-9 CASSLARPGGNEQYF TGTGCCAGCAGCTTAGCGCGTCCGGGAGGCAACGAGCAGTACTTC
TRBJ2-3 - - 15 TRBV7-3 CASSPRGVRTDTQYF TGTGCCAGCAGCCCCAGGGGGGTTAGGACAGATACGCAGTATTTT
TRBJ2-5 - - 15 TRBV27 CASSLDSRGQETQYF TGTGCCAGCAGTCTAGACTCACGGGGGCAAGAGACCCAGTACTTC
TRBJ2-1 - - 14 TRBV16 CASSFNGLGDEQFF TGTGCCAGCAGCTTCAATGGTCTGGGAGATGAGCAGTTCTTC
TRBJ1-1 - TRBD1 15 TRBV7-9 CASSSMEGAHTEAFF TGTGCCAGCAGTTCAATGGAGGGGGCACACACTGAAGCTTTCTTT
TRBJ2-7 - - 13 TRBV4-1 CASSHDRDYEQYF TGCGCCAGCAGCCACGACAGAGACTACGAGCAGTACTTC
TRBJ1-5 - - 15 TRBV29-1 CSAVYTSGSTDTQHF TGCAGCGCAGTCTACACTAGCGGAAGCACAGATACGCAGCATTTT